This T cell receptor beta chain appears in the sequencing data of a study of cytomegalovirus exposure and HLA in healthy donors. Study background: The same platform as the approximately 730 first-cohort repertoires was used for the 130 or so validation repertoires, a later analysis reported. Study-wide results and limits: Subsequent analysis showed first-cohort TCR clusters tending to co-occur in some 120 validation repertoires. Among TCR sequences, most were rare, though some public TCRs appeared in many donors.

On this clone itself: Its antigen is still unknown.

Generated by immunoSEQ multiplex PCR, the TCRdb table keeps only in-frame clones and is missing some. The top ten hold about 2.2% of the sample, which has about 160,000 clones, about 88% seen once. There are 14 residues in the CDR3. CDR1 MNHNS and CDR2 SASEGT come from the germline V gene. J gave up 3 bases and V 6 bases, and 4 bases lay outside the gene matches. This TCR was sampled from a woman under 30 in good health and CMV-seronegative. V and J are TRBV6-1 and TRBJ2-3, with 9 bases that match TRBD1. Source material: PBMCs. The CDR3 nucleotides are TGTGCCAGCAGGCGGACAGGGGTTACAGATACGCAGTATTTT. Residues: CASRRTGVTDTQYF.